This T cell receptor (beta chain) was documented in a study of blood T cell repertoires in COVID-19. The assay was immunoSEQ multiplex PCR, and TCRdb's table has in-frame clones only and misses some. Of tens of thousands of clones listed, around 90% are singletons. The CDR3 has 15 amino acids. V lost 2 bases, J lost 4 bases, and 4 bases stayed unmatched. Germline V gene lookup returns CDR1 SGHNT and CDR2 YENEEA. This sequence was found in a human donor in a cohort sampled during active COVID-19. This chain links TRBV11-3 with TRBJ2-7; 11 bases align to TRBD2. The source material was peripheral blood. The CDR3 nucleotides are TGTGCCAGCAGCTTATCGGGACTAGCGGTTTACGAGCAGTACTTC. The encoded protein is CASSLSGLAVYEQYF.